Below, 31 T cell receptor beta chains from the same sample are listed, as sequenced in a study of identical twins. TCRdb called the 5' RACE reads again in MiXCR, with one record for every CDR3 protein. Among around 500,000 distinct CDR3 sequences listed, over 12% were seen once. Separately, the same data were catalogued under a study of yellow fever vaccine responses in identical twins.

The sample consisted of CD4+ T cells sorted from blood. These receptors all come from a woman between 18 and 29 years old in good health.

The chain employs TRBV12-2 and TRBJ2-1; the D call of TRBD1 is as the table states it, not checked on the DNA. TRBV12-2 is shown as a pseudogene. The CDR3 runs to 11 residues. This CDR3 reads CASRLISRVFF. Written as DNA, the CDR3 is TGTGCAAGTCGCTTAATCTCCCGGGTGTTCTTC.

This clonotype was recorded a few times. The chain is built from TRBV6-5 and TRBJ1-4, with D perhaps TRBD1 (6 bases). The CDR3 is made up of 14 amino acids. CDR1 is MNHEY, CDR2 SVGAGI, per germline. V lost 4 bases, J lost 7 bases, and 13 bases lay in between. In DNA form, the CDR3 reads TGTGCCAGCAGTTCAGGGGTCTTGGGTGAAAAACTGTTTTTT. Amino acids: CASSSGVLGEKLFF.

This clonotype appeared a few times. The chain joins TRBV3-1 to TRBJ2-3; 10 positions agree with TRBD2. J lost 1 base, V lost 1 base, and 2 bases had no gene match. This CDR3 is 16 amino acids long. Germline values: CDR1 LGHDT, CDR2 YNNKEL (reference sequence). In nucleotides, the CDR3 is TGTGCCAGCAGCCAAGCAGGACTAGCGGGCACAGATACGCAGTATTTT. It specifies CASSQAGLAGTDTQYF.

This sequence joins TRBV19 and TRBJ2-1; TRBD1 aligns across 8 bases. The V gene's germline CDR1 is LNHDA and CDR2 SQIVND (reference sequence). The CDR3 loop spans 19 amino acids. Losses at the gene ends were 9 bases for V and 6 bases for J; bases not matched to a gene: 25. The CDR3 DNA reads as TGTGCCAGCACACCTAGGGCACCACAGGGACAGGCTGTGGGCAATGAGCAGTTCTTC. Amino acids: CASTPRAPQGQAVGNEQFF.

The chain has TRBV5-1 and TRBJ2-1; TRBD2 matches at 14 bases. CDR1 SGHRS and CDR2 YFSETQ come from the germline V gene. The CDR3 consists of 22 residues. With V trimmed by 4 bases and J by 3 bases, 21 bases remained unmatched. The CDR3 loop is CASSTPNRSGTSGRLSYNEQFF. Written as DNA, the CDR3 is TGCGCCAGCAGCACCCCGAACCGATCCGGGACTAGCGGGAGATTGAGCTACAATGAGCAGTTCTTC.

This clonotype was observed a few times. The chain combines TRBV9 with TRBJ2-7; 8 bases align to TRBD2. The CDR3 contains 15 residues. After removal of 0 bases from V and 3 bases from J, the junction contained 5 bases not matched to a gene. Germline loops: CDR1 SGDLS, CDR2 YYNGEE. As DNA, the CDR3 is TGTGCCAGCAGCGTAGGTGGCGGGGGGCTCTACGAGCAGTACTTC. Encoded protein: CASSVGGGGLYEQYF.

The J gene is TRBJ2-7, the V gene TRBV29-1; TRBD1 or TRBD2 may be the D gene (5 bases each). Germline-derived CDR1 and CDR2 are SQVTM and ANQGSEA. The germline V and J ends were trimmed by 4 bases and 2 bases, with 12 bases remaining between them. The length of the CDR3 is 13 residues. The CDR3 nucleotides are TGCAGCGTTGGGGGGATCGGAGCCTACGAGCAGTACTTC. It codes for CSVGGIGAYEQYF.

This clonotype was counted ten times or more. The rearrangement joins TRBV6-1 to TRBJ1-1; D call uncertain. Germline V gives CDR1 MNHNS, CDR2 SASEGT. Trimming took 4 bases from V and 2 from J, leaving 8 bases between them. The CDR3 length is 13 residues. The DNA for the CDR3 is TGTGCCAGCAGTGTCACAGCCAACACTGAAGCTTTCTTT. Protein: CASSVTANTEAFF.

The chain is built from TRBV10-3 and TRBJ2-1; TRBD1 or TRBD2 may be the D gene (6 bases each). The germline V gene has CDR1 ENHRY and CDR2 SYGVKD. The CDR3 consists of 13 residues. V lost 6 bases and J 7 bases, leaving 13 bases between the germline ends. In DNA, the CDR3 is TGTGCCATCAGGGCTGGAGGGGGGAATGAGCAGTTCTTC. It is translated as CAIRAGGGNEQFF.

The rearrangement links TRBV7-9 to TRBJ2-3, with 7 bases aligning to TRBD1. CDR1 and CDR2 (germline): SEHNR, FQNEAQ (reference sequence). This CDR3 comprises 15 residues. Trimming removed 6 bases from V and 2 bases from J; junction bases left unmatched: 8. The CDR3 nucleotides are TGTGCCAGCAGTCCGGACAGGACCTCCACAGATACGCAGTATTTT. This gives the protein CASSPDRTSTDTQYF.

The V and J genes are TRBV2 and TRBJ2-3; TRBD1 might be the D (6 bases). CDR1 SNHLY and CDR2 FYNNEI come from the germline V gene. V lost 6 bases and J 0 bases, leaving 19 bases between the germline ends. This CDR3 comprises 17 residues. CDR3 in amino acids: CASRENDRTTSTDTQYF. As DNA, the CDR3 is TGTGCCAGCAGAGAGAACGACAGGACCACTAGCACAGATACGCAGTATTTT.

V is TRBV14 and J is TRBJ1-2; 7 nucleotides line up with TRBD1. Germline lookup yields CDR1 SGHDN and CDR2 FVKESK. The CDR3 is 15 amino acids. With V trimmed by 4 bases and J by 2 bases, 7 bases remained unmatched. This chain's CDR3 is CASSRGDRRNYGYTF. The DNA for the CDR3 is TGTGCCAGCAGCCGCGGGGACAGAAGGAACTATGGCTACACCTTC. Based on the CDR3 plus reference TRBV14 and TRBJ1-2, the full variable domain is EAGVTQFPSHSVIEKGQTVTLRCDPISGHDNLYWYRRVMGKEIKFLLHFVKESKQDESGMPNNRFLAERTGGTYSTLKVQPAELEDSGVYFCASSRGDRRNYGYTFGSGTRLTVV.

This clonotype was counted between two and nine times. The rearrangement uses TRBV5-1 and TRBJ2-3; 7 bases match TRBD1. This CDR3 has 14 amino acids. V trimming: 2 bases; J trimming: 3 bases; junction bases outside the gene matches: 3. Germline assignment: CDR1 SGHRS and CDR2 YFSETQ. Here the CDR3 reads CASSLQGWTDTQYF. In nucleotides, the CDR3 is TGCGCCAGCAGCTTACAGGGGTGGACAGATACGCAGTATTTT.

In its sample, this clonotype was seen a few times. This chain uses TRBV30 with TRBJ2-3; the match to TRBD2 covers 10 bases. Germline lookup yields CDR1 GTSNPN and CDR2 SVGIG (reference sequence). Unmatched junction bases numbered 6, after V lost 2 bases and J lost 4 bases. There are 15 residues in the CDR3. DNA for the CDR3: TGTGCCTGGAGTCGACGTAGCGGGGGGTCAGATACGCAGTATTTT. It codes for CAWSRRSGGSDTQYF. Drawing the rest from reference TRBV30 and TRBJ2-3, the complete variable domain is SQTIHQWPATLVQPVGSPLSLECTVEGTSNPNLYWYRQAAGRGLQLLFYSVGIGQISSEVPQNLSASRPQDRQFILSSKKLLLSDSGFYLCAWSRRSGGSDTQYFGPGTRLTVL.

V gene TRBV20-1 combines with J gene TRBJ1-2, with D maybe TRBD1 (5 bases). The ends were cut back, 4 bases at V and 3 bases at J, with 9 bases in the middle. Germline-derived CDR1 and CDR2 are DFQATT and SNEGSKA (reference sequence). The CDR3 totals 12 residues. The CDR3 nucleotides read TGCAGTGCTACGGGACGGTACTATGGCTACACCTTC. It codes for CSATGRYYGYTF.

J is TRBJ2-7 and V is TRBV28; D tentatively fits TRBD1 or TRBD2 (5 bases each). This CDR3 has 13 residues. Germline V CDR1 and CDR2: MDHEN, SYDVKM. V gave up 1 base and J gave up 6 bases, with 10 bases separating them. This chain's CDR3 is CASSLLGVSEQYF. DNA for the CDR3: TGTGCCAGCAGTTTATTGGGGGTCAGCGAGCAGTACTTC. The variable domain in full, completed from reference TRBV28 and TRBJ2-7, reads DVKVTQSSRYLVKRTGEKVFLECVQDMDHENMFWYRQDPGLGLRLIYFSYDVKMKEKGDIPEGYSVSREKKERFSLILESASTNQTSMYLCASSLLGVSEQYFGPGTRLTVT.

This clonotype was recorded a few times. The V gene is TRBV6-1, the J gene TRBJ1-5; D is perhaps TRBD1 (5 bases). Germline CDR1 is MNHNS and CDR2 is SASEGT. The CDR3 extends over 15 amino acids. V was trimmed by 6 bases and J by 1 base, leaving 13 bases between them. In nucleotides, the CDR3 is TGTGCCAGCAGAACCCAGGGAGGGAGCAATCAGCCCCAGCATTTT. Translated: CASRTQGGSNQPQHF.

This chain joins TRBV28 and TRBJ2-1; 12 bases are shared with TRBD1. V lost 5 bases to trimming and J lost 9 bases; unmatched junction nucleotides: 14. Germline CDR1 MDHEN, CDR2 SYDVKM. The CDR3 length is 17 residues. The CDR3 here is CASSVPMGQGARVEQFF. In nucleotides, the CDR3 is TGTGCCAGCAGTGTACCCATGGGACAGGGGGCGAGAGTTGAGCAGTTCTTC.

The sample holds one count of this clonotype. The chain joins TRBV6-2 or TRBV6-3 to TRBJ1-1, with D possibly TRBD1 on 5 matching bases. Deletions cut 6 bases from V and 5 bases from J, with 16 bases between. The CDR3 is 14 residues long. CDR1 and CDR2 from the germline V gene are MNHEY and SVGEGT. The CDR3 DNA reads TGTGCCAGCAGACCGACGGGGGGAGTGACTGAAGCTTTCTTT. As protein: CASRPTGGVTEAFF.

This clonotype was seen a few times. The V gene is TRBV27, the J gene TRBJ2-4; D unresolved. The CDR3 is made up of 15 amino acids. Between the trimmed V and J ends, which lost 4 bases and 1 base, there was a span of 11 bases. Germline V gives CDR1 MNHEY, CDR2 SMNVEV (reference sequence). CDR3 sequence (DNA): TGTGCCAGCAGTTCCCCCTCCAGTGCCAAAAACATTCAGTACTTC. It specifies CASSSPSSAKNIQYF.

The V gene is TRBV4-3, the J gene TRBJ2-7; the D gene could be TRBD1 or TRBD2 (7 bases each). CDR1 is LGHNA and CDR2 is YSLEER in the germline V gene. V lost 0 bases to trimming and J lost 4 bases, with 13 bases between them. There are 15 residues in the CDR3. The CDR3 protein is CASSQDQAGQYEQYF. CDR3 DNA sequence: TGCGCCAGCAGCCAAGACCAAGCGGGACAGTACGAGCAGTACTTC.

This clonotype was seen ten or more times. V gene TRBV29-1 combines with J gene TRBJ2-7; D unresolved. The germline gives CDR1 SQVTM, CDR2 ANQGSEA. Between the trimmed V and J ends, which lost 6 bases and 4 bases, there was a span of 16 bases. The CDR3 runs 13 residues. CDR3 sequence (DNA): TGCAGCGTCCGAGGTCTGGGGAATTACGAGCAGTACTTC. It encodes CSVRGLGNYEQYF.

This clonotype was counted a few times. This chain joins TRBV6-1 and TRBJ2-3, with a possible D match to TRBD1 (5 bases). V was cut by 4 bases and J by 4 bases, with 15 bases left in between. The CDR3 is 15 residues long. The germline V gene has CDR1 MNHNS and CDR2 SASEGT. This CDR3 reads CASSAGAASADTQYF. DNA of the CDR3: TGTGCCAGCAGTGCTGGGGCGGCGAGCGCAGATACGCAGTATTTT.

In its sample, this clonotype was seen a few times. CDR3 region: CASGSRQGIQPQHF. The CDR3 DNA reads as TGTGCCAGTGGATCCAGACAGGGAATTCAGCCCCAGCATTTT. The chain couples TRBV28 to TRBJ1-5, with 7 bases lining up with TRBD1. Germline-derived CDR1 and CDR2 are MDHEN and SYDVKM. J was trimmed by 6 bases and V by 9 bases; bases with no gene match: 11. This CDR3 is 14 amino acids long.

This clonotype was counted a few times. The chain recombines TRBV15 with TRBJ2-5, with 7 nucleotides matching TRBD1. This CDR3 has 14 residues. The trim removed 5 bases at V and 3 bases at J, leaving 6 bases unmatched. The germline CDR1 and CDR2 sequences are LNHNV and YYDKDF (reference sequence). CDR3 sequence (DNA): TGTGCCACCAGCCCATCGGGGACAGAAGAGACCCAGTACTTC. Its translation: CATSPSGTEETQYF. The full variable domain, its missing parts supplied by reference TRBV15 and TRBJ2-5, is DAMVIQNPRYQVTQFGKPVTLSCSQTLNHNVMYWYQQKSSQAPKLLFHYYDKDFNNEADTPDNFQSRRPNTSFCFLDIRSPGLGDTAMYLCATSPSGTEETQYFGPGTRLLVL.

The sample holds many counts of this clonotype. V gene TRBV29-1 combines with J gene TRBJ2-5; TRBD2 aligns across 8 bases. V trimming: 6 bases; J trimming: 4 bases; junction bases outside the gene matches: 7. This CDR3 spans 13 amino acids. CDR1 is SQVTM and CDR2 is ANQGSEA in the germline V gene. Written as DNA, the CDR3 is TGCAGCGTGGATGGACTAGCACGAGAGACCCAGTACTTC. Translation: CSVDGLARETQYF.

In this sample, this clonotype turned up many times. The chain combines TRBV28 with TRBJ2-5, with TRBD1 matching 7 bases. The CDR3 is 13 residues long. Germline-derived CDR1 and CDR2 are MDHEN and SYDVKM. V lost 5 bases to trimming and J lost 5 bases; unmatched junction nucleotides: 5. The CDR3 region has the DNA TGTGCCAGCAGTCGAGGGGGCCTTGAGACCCAGTACTTC. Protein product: CASSRGGLETQYF.

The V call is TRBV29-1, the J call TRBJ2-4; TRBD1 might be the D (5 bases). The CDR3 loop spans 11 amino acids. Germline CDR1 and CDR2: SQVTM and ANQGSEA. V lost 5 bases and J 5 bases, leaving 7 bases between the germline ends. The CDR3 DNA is TGCAGCGTTCGACAGCAAAACATTCAGTACTTC. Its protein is CSVRQQNIQYF.

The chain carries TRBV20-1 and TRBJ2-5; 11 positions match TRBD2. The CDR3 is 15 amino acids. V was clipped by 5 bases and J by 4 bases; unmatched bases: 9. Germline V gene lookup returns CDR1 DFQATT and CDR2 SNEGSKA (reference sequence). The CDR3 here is CSAAPLAGGRETQYF. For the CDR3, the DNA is TGCAGTGCTGCTCCTTTAGCGGGGGGGCGAGAGACCCAGTACTTC.

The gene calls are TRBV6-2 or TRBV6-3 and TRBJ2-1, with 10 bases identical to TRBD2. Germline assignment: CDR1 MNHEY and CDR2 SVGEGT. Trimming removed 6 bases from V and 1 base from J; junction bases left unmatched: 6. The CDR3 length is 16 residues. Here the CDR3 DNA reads TGTGCCAGCAGACTACCGGGACTAGCGTCCTACAATGAGCAGTTCTTC. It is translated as CASRLPGLASYNEQFF.

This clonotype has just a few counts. CDR3 protein: CASSLNRGGYTF. The CDR3 region has the DNA TGTGCCAGCAGTTTAAACAGGGGCGGCTACACCTTC. The rearrangement uses TRBV28 and TRBJ1-2; 7 nucleotides line up with TRBD1. The V segment lost 2 bases and the J segment 8 bases; nucleotides outside the gene matches: 2. Germline-derived CDR1 and CDR2 are MDHEN and SYDVKM. The CDR3 spans 12 residues.